Given below is one T cell receptor (beta chain) in context. The V end was cut by 0 bases, the J end by 2 bases, with 7 bases between. Germline values: CDR1 SGHTA, CDR2 FQGTGA. This CDR3 contains 14 residues. This table comes from immunoSEQ multiplex PCR, and its TCRdb copy is limited to in-frame clones, with some not included. The sample comprises a few hundred thousand clones, less than 95% of which are singletons, and more than 0.55% rests with the top ten. The data belong to a study of blood T cell repertoires in COVID-19. Sequenced sample: PBMCs or T cells enriched from blood (not recorded which). The chain uses TRBV7-3 and TRBJ1-1; D not resolved. This TCR was sampled from a man younger than 35 who had recovered from COVID-19. As DNA, the CDR3 is TGTGCCAGCAGCTTAACGGGCCCTAACACTGAAGCTTTCTTT. This codes for CASSLTGPNTEAFF. The full variable domain, rest sourced from reference TRBV7-3 and TRBJ1-1, is GAGVSQTPSNKVTEKGKYVELRCDPISGHTALYWYRQSLGQGPEFLIYFQGTGAADDSGLPNDRFFAVRPEGSVSTLKIQRTERGDSAVYLCASSLTGPNTEAFFGQGTRLTVV.